This paragraph covers one T cell receptor beta chain sequence. Amplified TCR beta CDR3 regions derived from RNA transcripts. In the first-round RT-PCR of the TCR CDR3, the HTBI primer set was used. TCRdb re-analysed the multiplex PCR reads in MiXCR, keeping a single row per CDR3 protein. The data show approximately 370,000 distinct CDR3 sequences, approximately 18% seen once. In germline, CDR1 is MNHNY, CDR2 SVGAGI (reference sequence). The germline V and J ends were trimmed by 0 bases and 2 bases, with 13 bases remaining between them. CDR3 length: 16 amino acids. This entry belongs to a study of T cells in Graves' hyperthyroidism and ophthalmopathy. Those with hyperthyroidism were 18 to 65 years old, newly diagnosed, and ill for under 2 months.

The sample consisted of blood. The J gene is TRBJ1-2, the V gene TRBV6-6; D possibly corresponds to TRBD1 (5 bases). The TCR sequence derives from a woman aged 30 to 39 with Graves' hyperthyroidism that later progressed to Graves' ophthalmopathy. CDR3: CASSYSIGGDNYGYTF. Written as DNA, the CDR3 is TGTGCCAGCAGTTACTCGATTGGGGGGGACAACTATGGCTACACCTTC.